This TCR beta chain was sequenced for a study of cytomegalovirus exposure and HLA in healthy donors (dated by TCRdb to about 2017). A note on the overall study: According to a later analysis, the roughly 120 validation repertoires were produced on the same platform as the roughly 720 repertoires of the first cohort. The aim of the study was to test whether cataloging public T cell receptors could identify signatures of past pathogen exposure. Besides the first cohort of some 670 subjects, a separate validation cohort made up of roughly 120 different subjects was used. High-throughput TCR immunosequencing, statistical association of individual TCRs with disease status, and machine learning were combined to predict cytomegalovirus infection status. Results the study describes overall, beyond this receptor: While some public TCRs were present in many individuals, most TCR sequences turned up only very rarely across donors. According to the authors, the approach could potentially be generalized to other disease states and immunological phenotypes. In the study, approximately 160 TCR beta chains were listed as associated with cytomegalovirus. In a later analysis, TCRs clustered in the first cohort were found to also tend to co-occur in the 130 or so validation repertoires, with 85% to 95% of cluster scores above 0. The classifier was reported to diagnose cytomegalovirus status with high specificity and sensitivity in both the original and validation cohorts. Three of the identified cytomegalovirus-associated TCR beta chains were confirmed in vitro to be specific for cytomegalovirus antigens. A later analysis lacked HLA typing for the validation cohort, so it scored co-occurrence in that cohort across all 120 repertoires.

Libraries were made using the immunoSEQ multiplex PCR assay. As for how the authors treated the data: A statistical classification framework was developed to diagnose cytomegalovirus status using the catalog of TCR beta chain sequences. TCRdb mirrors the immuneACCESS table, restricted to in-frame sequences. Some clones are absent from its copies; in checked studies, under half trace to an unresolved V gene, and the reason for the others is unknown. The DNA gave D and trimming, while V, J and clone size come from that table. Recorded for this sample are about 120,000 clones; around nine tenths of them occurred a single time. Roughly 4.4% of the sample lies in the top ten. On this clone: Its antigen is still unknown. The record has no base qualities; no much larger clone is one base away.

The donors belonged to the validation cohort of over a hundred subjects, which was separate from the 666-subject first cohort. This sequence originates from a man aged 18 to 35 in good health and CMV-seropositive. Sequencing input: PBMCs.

The CDR3 protein sequence reads: CASPGQGNEKLFF. The DNA sequence follows: TGTGCCAGCCCGGGACAGGGTAATGAAAAACTGTTTTTT. The chain couples TRBV19 to TRBJ1-4, with 9 junctional bases fitting TRBD1. The CDR1 and CDR2 encoded by the germline V gene (reference sequence) are LNHDA and SQIVND. Germline trimming: 9 bases from V, 4 bases from J; junction bases outside gene matches: 3. The CDR3 holds 13 amino acids from the cysteine to the phenylalanine. This entry keeps only the CDR3 DNA: 39 bases, framed from base 1.